This passage covers 15 T cell receptor beta chains from one sample sequenced in a study of post-analysis software for immune sequencing data. Study-wide points: When patients were compared with controls, about five TRBV segments were more frequent, TRBV5-6, TRBV5-1 and TRBV20-1 among them.

Antigens for these TCRs are unknown. TCR beta cDNA libraries had unique molecular identifiers. TCRdb analysed the PCR reads with MiXCR anew, one entry per CDR3 protein. This sample has 650,000 to 850,000 distinct CDR3 sequences, with approximately 50% found just once. Material: blood. These receptors were obtained from a girl aged 10 to 17 with multiple sclerosis.

J is TRBJ2-1 and V is TRBV10-3, with 7 bases lining up with TRBD2. After removal of 10 bases from V and 5 bases from J, the junction contained 14 bases not matched to a gene. This CDR3 is built from 15 residues. CDR1 and CDR2 (germline): ENHRY, SYGVKD. The CDR3 is CATEAGSGYNNEQFF. CDR3 sequence (DNA): TGTGCCACCGAAGCGGGGAGCGGCTATAACAATGAGCAGTTCTTC.

This chain links TRBV7-3 with TRBJ2-3; D tentatively fits TRBD1 or TRBD2 (6 bases each). CDR1 is SGHTA, CDR2 FQGTGA, per germline. This CDR3 contains 16 residues. With 4 bases removed from V and 0 bases from J, the gap between germline ends came to 14 bases. CDR3 coding DNA: TGTGCCAGCAGCTACGGAGGGGGGCCGAGCACAGATACGCAGTATTTT. Protein: CASSYGGGPSTDTQYF. The whole variable domain, remainder taken from reference TRBV7-3 and TRBJ2-3, is GAGVSQTPSNKVTEKGKYVELRCDPISGHTALYWYRQSLGQGPEFLIYFQGTGAADDSGLPNDRFFAVRPEGSVSTLKIQRTERGDSAVYLCASSYGGGPSTDTQYFGPGTRLTVL.

The chain uses TRBV29-1 and TRBJ2-3; D perhaps matches TRBD2 (6 bases). Trimming stripped 6 bases from V and 0 bases from J, with 19 bases between. The CDR3 loop spans 16 amino acids. Germline lookup yields CDR1 SQVTM and CDR2 ANQGSEA. CDR3 loop: CSVAVGVAASTDTQYF. CDR3 coding DNA: TGCAGCGTCGCTGTTGGGGTAGCGGCCAGCACAGATACGCAGTATTTT.

This rearrangement joins TRBV6-2 or TRBV6-3 to TRBJ1-1; D is unclear. The CDR3 totals 13 residues. Deletions cut 8 bases from V and 0 bases from J, with 10 bases between. Per germline, CDR1 MNHEY and CDR2 SVGEGT. The CDR3 loop is CASGRQLNTEAFF. The CDR3 nucleotides are TGTGCCAGCGGGAGGCAGCTGAACACTGAAGCTTTCTTT.

V and J are TRBV2 and TRBJ2-5; no reliable D call. The V end lost 0 bases, the J end lost 2 bases, and 7 bases lay between the germline ends. Per germline, CDR1 SNHLY and CDR2 FYNNEI. CDR3 length: 14 amino acids. CDR3 in DNA: TGTGCCAGCAGTGAAGCGTCGGCACAAGAGACCCAGTACTTC. Translated, it gives CASSEASAQETQYF.

The V gene is TRBV3-1, the J gene TRBJ1-2; weak D call: TRBD1 (6 bases). This CDR3 spans 15 amino acids. The V gene's germline CDR1 is LGHDT and CDR2 YNNKEL (reference sequence). Trimming took 0 bases from V and 6 from J, leaving 14 bases between them. The CDR3 loop is CASSQELAGADGYTF. DNA of the CDR3: TGTGCCAGCAGCCAAGAGCTAGCAGGGGCGGATGGCTACACCTTC.

The chain has TRBV14 and TRBJ2-3, with a possible D match to TRBD1 (6 bases). This CDR3 is built from 11 residues. From germline, CDR1 is SGHDN and CDR2 FVKESK. The V and J ends lost 5 bases and 14 bases respectively, with 14 bases between them. CDR3 sequence (DNA): TGTGCCAGCAGCGGGGGCTATCTGCCGTATTTT. It is translated as CASSGGYLPYF.

The chain combines TRBV20-1 with TRBJ2-1; tentatively, D is TRBD1 or TRBD2 (5 bases each). Germline V gene data show CDR1 as DFQATT and CDR2 as SNEGSKA (reference sequence). V lost 3 bases and J 5 bases, leaving 14 bases between the germline ends. CDR3 size: 14 residues. The CDR3 nucleotides read TGCAGTGCTAGCCCCCACGGGGCTAACAATGAGCAGTTCTTC. It codes for CSASPHGANNEQFF.

This clonotype was seen a few times. The genes are TRBV11-1 and TRBJ2-7, with D possibly being TRBD2 (6 bases). The germline V and J ends were trimmed by 4 bases and 2 bases, with 18 bases remaining between them. The CDR3 extends over 16 amino acids. Germline CDR1 SGHAT, CDR2 FQDESV (reference sequence). The chain's CDR3 is CASSSEEGLKAYEQYF. The CDR3 nucleotides read TGTGCCAGCAGCTCGGAGGAGGGGCTAAAGGCCTACGAGCAGTACTTC. Full variable domain (rest looked up from reference TRBV11-1 and TRBJ2-7): EAEVAQSPRYKITEKSQAVAFWCDPISGHATLYWYRQILGQGPELLVQFQDESVVDDSQLPKDRFSAERLKGVDSTLKIQPAELGDSAMYLCASSSEEGLKAYEQYFGPGTRLTVT.

The V call is TRBV29-1, the J call TRBJ1-4; D unresolved. Germline V gives CDR1 SQVTM, CDR2 ANQGSEA. Trimming stripped 4 bases from V and 0 bases from J, with 6 bases between. CDR3 length: 13 residues. CDR3 sequence: CSVGPATNEKLFF. The CDR3 nucleotides read TGCAGCGTTGGGCCTGCAACTAATGAAAAACTGTTTTTT.

V gene TRBV5-5 combines with J gene TRBJ1-1; the D is unclear. CDR3 length: 16 residues. Germline loops: CDR1 SGHKS, CDR2 YYEKEE (reference sequence). The ends were cut back, 6 bases at V and 3 bases at J, with 21 bases in the middle. The DNA for the CDR3 is TGTGCCAGCACCCGTAAGGGCTACCCTGTGGACACTGAAGCTTTCTTT. As protein: CASTRKGYPVDTEAFF.

The chain uses TRBV29-1 and TRBJ2-5; D gene ambiguous. V was trimmed by 8 bases and J by 1 base, leaving 20 bases between them. This CDR3 is built from 15 residues. Germline CDR1 reads SQVTM; CDR2 reads ANQGSEA. The CDR3: CSTTHPIRTQETQYF. DNA for the CDR3: TGCAGCACAACACACCCGATCAGGACCCAAGAGACCCAGTACTTC.

The rearrangement links TRBV7-2 to TRBJ2-7; 9 bases are shared with TRBD2. J was trimmed by 7 bases and V by 1 base; bases with no gene match: 8. CDR1 is SGHTA, CDR2 FQGNSA, per germline. CDR3 length equals 15 residues. CDR3 nucleotides: TGTGCCAGCAGCTTAGTGGGGCTAGCGGGGAAAGAGCAGTACTTC. Encoded protein: CASSLVGLAGKEQYF.

The count of this clonotype is one. CDR3 in DNA: TGCAGTGCCGAGGACAAGGAGACAGATACGCAGTATTTT. This translates into CSAEDKETDTQYF. The chain recombines TRBV20-1 with TRBJ2-3, with a weak D call TRBD1 (5 bases). The germline V gene has CDR1 DFQATT and CDR2 SNEGSKA (reference sequence). Trimming took 6 bases from V and 3 from J, leaving 13 bases between them. The CDR3 totals 13 residues.

The chain carries TRBV5-1 and TRBJ1-1; possibly TRBD1 for D (6 bases). Per the germline V gene, CDR1 is SGHRS and CDR2 is YFSETQ. V was shortened by 2 bases and J by 0 bases, with 11 bases between the two germline ends. CDR3 length: 15 amino acids. CDR3 nucleotide sequence: TGCGCCAGCAGCTTAGGACAGAGTATGAACACTGAAGCTTTCTTT. It specifies CASSLGQSMNTEAFF.